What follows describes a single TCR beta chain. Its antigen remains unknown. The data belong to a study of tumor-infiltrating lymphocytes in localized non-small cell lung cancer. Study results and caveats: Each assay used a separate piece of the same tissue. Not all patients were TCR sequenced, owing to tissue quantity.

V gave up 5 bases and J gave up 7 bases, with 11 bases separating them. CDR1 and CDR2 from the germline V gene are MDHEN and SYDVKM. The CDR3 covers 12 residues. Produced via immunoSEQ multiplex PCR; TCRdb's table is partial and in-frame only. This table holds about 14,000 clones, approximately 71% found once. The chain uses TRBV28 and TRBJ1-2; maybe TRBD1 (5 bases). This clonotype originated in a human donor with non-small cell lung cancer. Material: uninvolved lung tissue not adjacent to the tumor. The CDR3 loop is CASSGTVRGYTF. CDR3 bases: TGTGCCAGCAGTGGGACCGTACGTGGCTACACCTTC.